Included here is one TCR beta chain sequence, with context. What it binds is not known. Method: immunoSEQ multiplex PCR; TCRdb's copy keeps in-frame clones and lacks some. Of over 90,000 clones detected, about 87% appear once; the ten largest clones hold around an eighth. Germline CDR1 reads MNHEY; CDR2 reads SVGAGI. V was trimmed by 6 bases and J by 2 bases, leaving 13 bases between them. The CDR3 totals 14 residues. The data are from a study of identifying expanded T cells in peripheral blood. Study-wide results and caveats: Variance in clone template counts between roughly two-week samples significantly increased with total template count across all healthy donors. About 1.2 clones differed between technical replicates, versus approximately 17 and 20 over time.

The clonotype originates from a person between 18 and 75 years old in good health. Material for sequencing was blood. The chain couples TRBV6-5 to TRBJ1-2; TRBD1 is a possible D gene (6 bases). This CDR3 reads CASSILGTNYGYTF. The CDR3 region has the DNA TGTGCCAGCAGCATCCTAGGGACAAACTATGGCTACACCTTC.